Detailed here is one TCR beta chain. Its antigen is currently unknown. Germline CDR1 is SNHLY and CDR2 is FYNNEI. There are 15 residues in the CDR3. The junction had 5 bases not matched to a gene; V was cut back by 3 bases and J by 4 bases. TCR beta CDR3 sequences were amplified from RNA transcripts. The TCR CDR3 first-round RT-PCR relied on the HTBI primer set. TCRdb processed the multiplex PCR reads anew with MiXCR; each CDR3 protein has one entry. The repertoire holds some 270,000 distinct CDR3 sequences, with 24% as singletons. The source of the sample is a study of T cells in Graves' hyperthyroidism and ophthalmopathy. Points from the study as a whole: Ophthalmopathy was separated from stable hyperthyroidism by a 13 V-J model.

The TCR originated in a woman aged 40 to 50 with Graves' ophthalmopathy. The specimen was blood. This chain links TRBV2 with TRBJ1-5, with 8 bases fitting TRBD1. Written as DNA, the CDR3 is TGTGCCAGCAGTGATGGAGGGGACAGGAATCAGCCCCAGCATTTT. Its translation: CASSDGGDRNQPQHF.